The 20 T cell receptor beta chains in this list originate from one sample, sequenced in a study of neoadjuvant anti-PD-1 for oral cavity cancer (TCRdb year 2021). The time point label here, explained by the study, means: before neoadjuvant nivolumab. Libraries came from the immunoSEQ multiplex PCR assay. As stored in TCRdb, this immuneACCESS dataset retains in-frame rearrangements with V and J assigned. A fraction of the clones does not appear; measured against another copy, unresolved V genes explain less than half of the discrepancy, and the remainder lacks a known reason. In this sample the table shows 75,000 to 100,000 clones, approximately 80% of which occur a single time. The ten largest account for 3% to 3.5% of the sample. The sample in question was PBMCs, obtained before nivolumab (anti-PD-1) treatment. All receptors derive from a person between 40 and 85 years old with oral cavity squamous cell carcinoma.

V and J are TRBV30 and TRBJ1-5; maybe TRBD1 (6 bases). Per germline, CDR1 GTSNPN and CDR2 SVGIG (reference sequence). The CDR3 has 13 amino acids. V was pared by 1 base and J by 7 bases, with 11 bases between. CDR3 sequence: CAWSAPGVQPQHF. In DNA form, the CDR3 reads TGTGCCTGGAGTGCCCCAGGGGTCCAGCCCCAGCATTTT. The full variable domain, completed using reference TRBV30 and TRBJ1-5, is SQTIHQWPATLVQPVGSPLSLECTVEGTSNPNLYWYRQAAGRGLQLLFYSVGIGQISSEVPQNLSASRPQDRQFILSSKKLLLSDSGFYLCAWSAPGVQPQHFGDGTRLSIL.

This CDR3 reads CAISADQYEQYF. The CDR3 nucleotides are TGTGCCATCAGTGCCGACCAATACGAGCAGTACTTC. V gene TRBV10-3 combines with J gene TRBJ2-7; D gene unclear. The CDR3 has 12 amino acids. The germline V gene encodes CDR1 ENHRY and CDR2 SYGVKD. V was shortened by 4 bases and J by 4 bases, with 8 bases between the two germline ends.

This chain joins TRBV4-1 and TRBJ1-2; D is unresolved. Trimming cost V 1 base and J 5 bases, with 8 bases left between them. Per the germline V gene, CDR1 is MGHRA and CDR2 is YSYEKL. CDR3 size: 13 residues. The CDR3 loop is CASSQAGKYGYTF. For the CDR3, the DNA is TGCGCCAGCAGCCAAGCTGGAAAGTATGGCTACACCTTC.

V is TRBV27 and J is TRBJ1-5; 11 bases fit TRBD1. CDR3 length: 15 amino acids. The germline gives CDR1 MNHEY, CDR2 SMNVEV (reference sequence). The V and J ends lost 5 bases and 9 bases, in that order; junction bases with no gene match: 9. The DNA for the CDR3 is TGTGCCAGCAGTCTCGGGACAGGGGGTGATTGGCCCCAGCATTTT. This codes for CASSLGTGGDWPQHF.

This chain uses TRBV10-3 with TRBJ2-7, with 7 positions matching TRBD1. This CDR3 contains 14 residues. V lost 4 bases to trimming and J lost 3 bases; unmatched junction nucleotides: 6. Germline V lookup: CDR1 ENHRY, CDR2 SYGVKD. This CDR3 reads CAISGQGQFYEQYF. The CDR3 DNA is TGTGCCATCAGTGGACAGGGCCAGTTCTACGAGCAGTACTTC.

The gene calls are TRBV9 and TRBJ1-1; D not resolved. The CDR3 extends over 14 amino acids. CDR1 and CDR2 from the germline V gene are SGDLS and YYNGEE. With 0 bases removed from V and 0 bases from J, the gap between germline ends came to 6 bases. The DNA of the CDR3 is TGTGCCAGCAGCGTAGGGGAAATGAACACTGAAGCTTTCTTT. This translates into CASSVGEMNTEAFF.

This clone was counted between two and nine times. The chain employs TRBV7-8 and TRBJ2-7, with D possibly matching TRBD2 (5 bases). This CDR3 spans 15 amino acids. The V end was cut by 4 bases, the J end by 0 bases, with 13 bases between. Looked up from germline, CDR1 is SGHVS and CDR2 is FQNEAQ. CDR3 DNA sequence: TGTGCCAGCAGCTATCCCCCAGCGGCCTCCTACGAGCAGTACTTC. Residues: CASSYPPAASYEQYF.

This clone occurred a few times. This sequence joins TRBV30 and TRBJ1-1, with D possibly being TRBD1 (5 bases). The V gene's germline CDR1 is GTSNPN and CDR2 SVGIG (reference sequence). The CDR3 extends over 13 amino acids. V dropped 2 bases and J dropped 2 bases, with 9 bases sitting between them. DNA of the CDR3: TGTGCCTGGAGTTGGGGGAGTAACACTGAAGCTTTCTTT. Encoded protein: CAWSWGSNTEAFF.

J is TRBJ2-7 and V is TRBV2, with unresolved D. V shed 6 bases and J shed 4 bases, with 4 bases lying between them. This CDR3 spans 10 amino acids. The germline gives CDR1 SNHLY, CDR2 FYNNEI. The CDR3 DNA is TGTGCCAGCAGACGGTACGAGCAGTACTTC. Translation gives CASRRYEQYF.

The rearrangement links TRBV5-1 to TRBJ1-1; 7 positions agree with TRBD1. There are 14 residues in the CDR3. The trim removed 4 bases at V and 4 bases at J, leaving 7 bases unmatched. CDR1 is SGHRS, CDR2 YFSETQ, per germline. Written as DNA, the CDR3 is TGCGCCAGCAGCCTGACAGGGTCGGGCACTGAAGCTTTCTTT. This sequence encodes CASSLTGSGTEAFF. Full variable domain (remainder filled in from reference TRBV5-1 and TRBJ1-1): KAGVTQTPRYLIKTRGQQVTLSCSPISGHRSVSWYQQTPGQGLQFLFEYFSETQRNKGNFPGRFSGRQFSNSRSEMNVSTLELGDSALYLCASSLTGSGTEAFFGQGTRLTVV.

CDR3 sequence (DNA): TGTGCCTGGAGTGTACAAACTACTGGGCCCGGGGAGCTGTTTTTT. Translation gives CAWSVQTTGPGELFF. The chain is built from TRBV30 and TRBJ2-2; D ambiguous. V was shortened by 0 bases and J by 6 bases, with 14 bases between the two germline ends. Per germline, CDR1 GTSNPN and CDR2 SVGIG (reference sequence). The CDR3 length is 15 residues.

The rearrangement uses TRBV9 and TRBJ1-4; 11 bases fit TRBD1. Germline CDR1 reads SGDLS; CDR2 reads YYNGEE. CDR3 length equals 15 residues. Losses at the gene ends were 3 bases for V and 6 bases for J; bases not matched to a gene: 4. The CDR3 region is CASSAPGQGDEKLFF. DNA for the CDR3: TGTGCCAGCAGCGCCCCGGGACAGGGGGATGAAAAACTGTTTTTT.

This clone is medium-sized within its sample. V and J are TRBV7-8 and TRBJ1-4, with TRBD1 identical over 10 bases. From germline, CDR1 is SGHVS and CDR2 FQNEAQ. The V gene end was trimmed by 2 bases and the J gene end by 8 bases; junction bases not matched to a gene: 5. CDR3 size: 15 residues. The CDR3 here is CASSLRQGAGEKLFF. The CDR3 region has the DNA TGTGCCAGCAGCTTAAGACAGGGGGCGGGGGAAAAACTGTTTTTT.

The V call is TRBV6-6, the J call TRBJ1-1; D unclear. CDR3 size: 15 residues. Trimming removed 2 bases at V and 4 bases at J, with 14 bases between. CDR1 and CDR2 (germline): MNHNY, SVGAGI (reference sequence). This CDR3 reads CASSYVGLSGTEAFF. The CDR3 coding sequence is TGTGCCAGCAGTTACGTTGGCCTCTCGGGCACTGAAGCTTTCTTT.

V is TRBV19 and J is TRBJ2-7, with 12 bases fitting TRBD1. CDR3 length: 16 residues. Germline V gene data show CDR1 as LNHDA and CDR2 as SQIVND (reference sequence). The V gene end was trimmed by 3 bases and the J gene end by 4 bases; junction bases not matched to a gene: 7. The DNA for the CDR3 is TGTGCCAGTAGTATGTCCGGGACAGGGGGCCGTTACGAGCAGTACTTC. Its translation is CASSMSGTGGRYEQYF.

The sample holds a few counts of this clone. J is TRBJ2-1 and V is TRBV5-6; D ambiguous. This CDR3 comprises 15 residues. With 1 base removed from V and 7 bases from J, the gap between germline ends came to 15 bases. Germline V lookup: CDR1 SGHDT, CDR2 YYEEEE. This chain's CDR3 is CASSLRRSTWNEQFF. The CDR3, as DNA: TGTGCCAGCAGCTTGAGGAGATCTACCTGGAATGAGCAGTTCTTC.

Only one count was recorded for this clone. This chain connects TRBV30 to TRBJ1-3; unclear D gene. Germline V gene data show CDR1 as GTSNPN and CDR2 as SVGIG (reference sequence). Trimming removed 5 bases at V and 0 bases at J, with 8 bases between. This CDR3 spans 13 amino acids. CDR3 DNA: TGTGCCTGGGACCTAGGCTCTGGAAACACCATATATTTT. This codes for CAWDLGSGNTIYF.

The chain has TRBV5-6 and TRBJ2-7, with a tentative D call TRBD2 (5 bases). The CDR3 runs to 12 residues. The V end lost 5 bases, the J end lost 0 bases, and 6 bases lay between the germline ends. Germline V gene data show CDR1 as SGHDT and CDR2 as YYEEEE. CDR3 residues: CASRAGSYEQYF. CDR3 DNA: TGTGCCAGCAGGGCGGGCTCCTACGAGCAGTACTTC.

V usage is TRBV18 and J usage is TRBJ2-7; 10 bases agree with TRBD1. CDR1 and CDR2 (germline): KGHSH, LQKENI. The CDR3 has 14 residues. Trimming cost V 6 bases and J 5 bases; bases outside gene matches: 7. The CDR3: CASSRGQGVDEQYF. DNA for the CDR3: TGTGCCAGCTCCCGCGGACAGGGGGTCGACGAGCAGTACTTC.

The chain carries TRBV11-3 and TRBJ2-2; D might be TRBD2 (7 bases). CDR3 length: 16 amino acids. V was cut by 3 bases and J by 6 bases, with 17 bases left in between. Germline V gives CDR1 SGHNT, CDR2 YENEEA. CDR3 loop: CASSFAGAGVAGELFF. Written as DNA, the CDR3 is TGTGCCAGCAGCTTCGCGGGGGCCGGAGTCGCCGGGGAGCTGTTTTTT. The full variable domain, rest sourced from reference TRBV11-3 and TRBJ2-2, is EAGVVQSPRYKIIEKKQPVAFWCNPISGHNTLYWYLQNLGQGPELLIRYENEEAVDDSQLPKDRFSAERLKGVDSTLKIQPAELGDSAVYLCASSFAGAGVAGELFFGEGSRLTVL.